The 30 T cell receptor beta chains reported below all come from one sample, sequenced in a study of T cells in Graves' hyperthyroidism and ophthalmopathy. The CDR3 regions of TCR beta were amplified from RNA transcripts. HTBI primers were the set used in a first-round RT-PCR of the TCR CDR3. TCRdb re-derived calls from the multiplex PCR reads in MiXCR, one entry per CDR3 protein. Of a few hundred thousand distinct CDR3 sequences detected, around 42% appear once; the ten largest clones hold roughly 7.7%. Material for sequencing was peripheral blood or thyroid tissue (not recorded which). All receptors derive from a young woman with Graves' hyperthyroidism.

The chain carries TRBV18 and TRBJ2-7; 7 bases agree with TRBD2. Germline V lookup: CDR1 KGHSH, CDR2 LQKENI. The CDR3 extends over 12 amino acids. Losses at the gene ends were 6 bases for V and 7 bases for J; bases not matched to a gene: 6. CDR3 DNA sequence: TGTGCCAGCTCGGGAGGGGCGAGGGAGCAGTACTTC. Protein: CASSGGAREQYF.

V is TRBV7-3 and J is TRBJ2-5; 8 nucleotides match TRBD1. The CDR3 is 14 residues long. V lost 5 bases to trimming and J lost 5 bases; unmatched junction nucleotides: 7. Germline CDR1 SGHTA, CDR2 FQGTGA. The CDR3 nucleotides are TGTGCCAGCAGCCTTACAGGGGGTTCGGAGACCCAGTACTTC. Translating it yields CASSLTGGSETQYF.

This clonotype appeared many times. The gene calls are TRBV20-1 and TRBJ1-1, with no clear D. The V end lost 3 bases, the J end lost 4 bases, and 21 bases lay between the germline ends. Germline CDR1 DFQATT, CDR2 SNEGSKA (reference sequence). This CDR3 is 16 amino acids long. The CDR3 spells CSASPPQRLGSTEAFF. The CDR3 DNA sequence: TGCAGTGCTAGTCCCCCCCAAAGGTTGGGGAGCACTGAAGCTTTCTTT.

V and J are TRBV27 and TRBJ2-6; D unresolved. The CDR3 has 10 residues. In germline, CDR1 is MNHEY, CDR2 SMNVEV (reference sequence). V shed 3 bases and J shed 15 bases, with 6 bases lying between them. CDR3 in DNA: TGTGCCAGCAGTTTCCCAGACCTGACTTTC. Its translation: CASSFPDLTF.

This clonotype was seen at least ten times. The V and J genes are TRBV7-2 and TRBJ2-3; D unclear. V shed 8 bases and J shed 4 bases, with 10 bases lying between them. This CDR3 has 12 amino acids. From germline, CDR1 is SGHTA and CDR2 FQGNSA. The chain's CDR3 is CASSRGADTQYF. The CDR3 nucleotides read TGTGCCAGCTCCCGTGGGGCAGATACGCAGTATTTT.

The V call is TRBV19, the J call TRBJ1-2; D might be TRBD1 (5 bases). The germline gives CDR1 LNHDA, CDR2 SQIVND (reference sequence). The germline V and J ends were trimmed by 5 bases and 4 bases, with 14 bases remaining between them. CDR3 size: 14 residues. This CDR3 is CASSLHNRIYGYTF. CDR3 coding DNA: TGTGCCAGTAGTCTCCACAACAGGATCTATGGCTACACCTTC.

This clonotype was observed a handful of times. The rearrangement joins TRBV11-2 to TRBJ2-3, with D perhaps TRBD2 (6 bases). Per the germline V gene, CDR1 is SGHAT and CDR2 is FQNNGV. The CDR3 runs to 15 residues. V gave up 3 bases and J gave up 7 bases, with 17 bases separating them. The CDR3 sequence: CASSLLAGFRNTQYF. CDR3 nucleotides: TGTGCCAGCAGCTTGTTGGCGGGATTTCGGAATACGCAGTATTTT.

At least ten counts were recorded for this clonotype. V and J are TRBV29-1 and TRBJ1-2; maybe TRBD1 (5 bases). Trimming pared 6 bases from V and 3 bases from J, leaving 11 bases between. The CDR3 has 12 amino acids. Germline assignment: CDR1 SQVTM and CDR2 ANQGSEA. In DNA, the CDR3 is TGCAGCGTCGATCCGGGGGACTATGGCTACACCTTC. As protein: CSVDPGDYGYTF.

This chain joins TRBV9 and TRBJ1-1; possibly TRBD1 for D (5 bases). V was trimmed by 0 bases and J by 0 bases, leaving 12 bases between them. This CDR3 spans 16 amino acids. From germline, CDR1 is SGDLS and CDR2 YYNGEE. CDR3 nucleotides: TGTGCCAGCAGCGTAGTGGGACGGGGACTGAACACTGAAGCTTTCTTT. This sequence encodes CASSVVGRGLNTEAFF.

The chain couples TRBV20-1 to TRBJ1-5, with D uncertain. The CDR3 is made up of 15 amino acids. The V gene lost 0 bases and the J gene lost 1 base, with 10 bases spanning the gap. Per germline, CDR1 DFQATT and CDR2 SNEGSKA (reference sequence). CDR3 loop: CSAREPGNSNQPQHF. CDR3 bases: TGCAGTGCTAGAGAGCCGGGAAACAGCAATCAGCCCCAGCATTTT.

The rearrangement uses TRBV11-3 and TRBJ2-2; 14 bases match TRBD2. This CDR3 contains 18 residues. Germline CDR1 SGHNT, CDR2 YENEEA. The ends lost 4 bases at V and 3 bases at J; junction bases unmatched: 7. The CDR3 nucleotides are TGTGCCAGCAGCTCCGTTGAGGGACTAGCGGGAGACACCGGGGAGCTGTTTTTT. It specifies CASSSVEGLAGDTGELFF.

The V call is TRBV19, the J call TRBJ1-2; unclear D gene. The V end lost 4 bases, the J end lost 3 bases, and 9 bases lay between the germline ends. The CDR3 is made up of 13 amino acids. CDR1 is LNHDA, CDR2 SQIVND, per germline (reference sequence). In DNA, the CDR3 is TGTGCCAGTAGTACCGGGCAGGACTATGGCTACACCTTC. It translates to CASSTGQDYGYTF.

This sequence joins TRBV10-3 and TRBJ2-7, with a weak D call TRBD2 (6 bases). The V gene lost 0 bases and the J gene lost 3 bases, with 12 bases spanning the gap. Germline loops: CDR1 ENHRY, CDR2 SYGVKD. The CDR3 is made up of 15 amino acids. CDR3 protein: CAISESGLASYEQYF. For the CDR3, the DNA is TGTGCCATCAGTGAGTCAGGTCTAGCGAGCTACGAGCAGTACTTC.

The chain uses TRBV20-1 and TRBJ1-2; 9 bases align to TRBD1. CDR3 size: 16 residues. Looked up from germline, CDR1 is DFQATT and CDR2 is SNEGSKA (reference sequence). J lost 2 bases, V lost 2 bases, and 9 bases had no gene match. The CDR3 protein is CSARPRTGATNYGYTF. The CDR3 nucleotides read TGCAGTGCTAGACCTAGGACAGGGGCGACGAACTATGGCTACACCTTC.

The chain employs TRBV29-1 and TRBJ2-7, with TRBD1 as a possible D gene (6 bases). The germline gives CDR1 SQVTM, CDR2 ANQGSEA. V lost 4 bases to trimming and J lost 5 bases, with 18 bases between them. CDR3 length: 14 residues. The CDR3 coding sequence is TGCAGCGTTGTGTCCAGCGACAGGTGGGACGAGCAGTACTTC. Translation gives CSVVSSDRWDEQYF.

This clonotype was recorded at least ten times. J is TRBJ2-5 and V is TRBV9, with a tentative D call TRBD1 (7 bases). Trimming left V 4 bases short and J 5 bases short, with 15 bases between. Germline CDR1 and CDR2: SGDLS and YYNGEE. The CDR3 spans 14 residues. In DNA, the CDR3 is TGTGCCAGCAGCCCACCGACAGGGAGGGAGACCCAGTACTTC. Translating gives CASSPPTGRETQYF.

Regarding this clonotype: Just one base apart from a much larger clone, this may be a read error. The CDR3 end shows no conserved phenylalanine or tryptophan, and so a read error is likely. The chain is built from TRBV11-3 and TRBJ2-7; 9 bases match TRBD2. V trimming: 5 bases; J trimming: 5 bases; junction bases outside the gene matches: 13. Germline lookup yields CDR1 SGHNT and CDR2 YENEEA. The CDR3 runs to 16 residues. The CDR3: CASSLIGGRAQDEQYS. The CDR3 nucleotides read TGTGCCAGCAGCCTTATCGGCGGGAGGGCCCAAGACGAGCAGTACTCC.

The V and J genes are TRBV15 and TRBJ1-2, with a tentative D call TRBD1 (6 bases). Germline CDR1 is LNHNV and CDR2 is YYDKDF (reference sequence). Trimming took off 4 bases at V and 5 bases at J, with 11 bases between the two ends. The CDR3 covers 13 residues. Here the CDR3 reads CATSINREYGYTF. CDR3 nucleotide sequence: TGTGCCACCAGCATAAACAGGGAATATGGCTACACCTTC.

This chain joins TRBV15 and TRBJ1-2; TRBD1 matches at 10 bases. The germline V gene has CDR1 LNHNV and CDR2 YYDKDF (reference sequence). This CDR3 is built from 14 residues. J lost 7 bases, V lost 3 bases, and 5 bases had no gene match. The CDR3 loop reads CATSSPGTGAGYTF. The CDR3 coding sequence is TGTGCCACCAGCAGTCCCGGGACAGGGGCTGGCTACACCTTC.

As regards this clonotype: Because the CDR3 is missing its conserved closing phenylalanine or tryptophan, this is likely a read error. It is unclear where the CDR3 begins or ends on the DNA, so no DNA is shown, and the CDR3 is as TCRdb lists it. The CDR3 region is CASSEYTS. The V call is TRBV5-1, the J call TRBJ2-7; the table names TRBD2, a call not compared with the DNA. The CDR3 numbers 8 amino acids, ends counted. Looked up from germline, CDR1 is SGHRS and CDR2 is YFSETQ.

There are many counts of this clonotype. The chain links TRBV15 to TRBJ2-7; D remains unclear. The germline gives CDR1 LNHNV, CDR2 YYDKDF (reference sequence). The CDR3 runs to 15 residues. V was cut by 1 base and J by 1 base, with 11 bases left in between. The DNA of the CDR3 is TGTGCCACCAGCAGAGCGGTGGCAGGATCCTACGAGCAGTACTTC. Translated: CATSRAVAGSYEQYF.

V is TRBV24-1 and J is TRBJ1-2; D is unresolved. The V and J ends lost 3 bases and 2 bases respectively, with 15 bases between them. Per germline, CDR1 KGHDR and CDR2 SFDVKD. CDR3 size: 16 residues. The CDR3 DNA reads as TGTGCCACCAGTGATCCCAGACTAGCGGGAAACTATGGCTACACCTTC. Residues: CATSDPRLAGNYGYTF.

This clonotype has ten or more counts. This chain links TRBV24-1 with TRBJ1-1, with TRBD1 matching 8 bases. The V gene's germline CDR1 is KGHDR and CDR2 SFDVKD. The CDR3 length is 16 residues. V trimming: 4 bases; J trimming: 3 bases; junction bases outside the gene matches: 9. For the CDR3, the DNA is TGTGCCACCAGTGACCCAAGGACAGGGCGGGACACTGAAGCTTTCTTT. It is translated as CATSDPRTGRDTEAFF.

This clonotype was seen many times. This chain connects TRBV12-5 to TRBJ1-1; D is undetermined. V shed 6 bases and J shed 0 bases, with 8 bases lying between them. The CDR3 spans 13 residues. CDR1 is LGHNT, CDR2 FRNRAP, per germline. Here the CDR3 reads CASGLTLNTEAFF. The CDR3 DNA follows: TGTGCTAGTGGCTTGACCCTGAACACTGAAGCTTTCTTT.

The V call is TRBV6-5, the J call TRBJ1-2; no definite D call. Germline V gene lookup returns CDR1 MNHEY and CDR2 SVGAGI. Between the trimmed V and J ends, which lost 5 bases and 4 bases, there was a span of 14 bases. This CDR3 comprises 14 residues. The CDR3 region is CASSPGVRTYGYTF. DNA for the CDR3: TGTGCCAGCAGTCCCGGGGTACGGACCTATGGCTACACCTTC.

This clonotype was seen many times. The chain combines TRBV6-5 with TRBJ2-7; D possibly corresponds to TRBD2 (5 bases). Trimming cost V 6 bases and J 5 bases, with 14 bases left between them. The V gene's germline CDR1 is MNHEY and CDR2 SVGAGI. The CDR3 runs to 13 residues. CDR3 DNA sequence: TGTGCCAGCAGGTCCCGGGAATCAGACGAGCAGTACTTC. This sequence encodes CASRSRESDEQYF.

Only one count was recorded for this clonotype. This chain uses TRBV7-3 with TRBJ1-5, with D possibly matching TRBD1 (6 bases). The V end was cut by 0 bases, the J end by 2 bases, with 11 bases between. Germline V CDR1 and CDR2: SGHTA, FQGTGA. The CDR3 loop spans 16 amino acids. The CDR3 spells CASSLTGGAGNQPQHF. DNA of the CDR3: TGTGCCAGCAGCTTAACAGGGGGGGCGGGCAATCAGCCCCAGCATTTT.

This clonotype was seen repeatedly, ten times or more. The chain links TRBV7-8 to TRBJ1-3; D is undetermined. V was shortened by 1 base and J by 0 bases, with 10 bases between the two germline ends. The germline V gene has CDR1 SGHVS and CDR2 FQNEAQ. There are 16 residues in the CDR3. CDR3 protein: CASSLVRLSSGNTIYF. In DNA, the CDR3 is TGTGCCAGCAGCTTAGTAAGGTTAAGCTCTGGAAACACCATATATTTT. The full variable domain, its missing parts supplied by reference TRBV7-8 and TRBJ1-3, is GAGVSQSPRYKVAKRGQDVALRCDPISGHVSLFWYQQALGQGPEFLTYFQNEAQLDKSGLPSDRFFAERPEGSVSTLKIQRTQQEDSAVYLCASSLVRLSSGNTIYFGEGSWLTVV.

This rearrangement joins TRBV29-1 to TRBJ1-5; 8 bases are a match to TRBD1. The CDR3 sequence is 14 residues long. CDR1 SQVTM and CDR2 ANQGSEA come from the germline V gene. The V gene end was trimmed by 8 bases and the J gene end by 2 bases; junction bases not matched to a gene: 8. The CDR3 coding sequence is TGCAGCCCCGACAGGGGATTGGGCAATCAGCCCCAGCATTTT. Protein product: CSPDRGLGNQPQHF.

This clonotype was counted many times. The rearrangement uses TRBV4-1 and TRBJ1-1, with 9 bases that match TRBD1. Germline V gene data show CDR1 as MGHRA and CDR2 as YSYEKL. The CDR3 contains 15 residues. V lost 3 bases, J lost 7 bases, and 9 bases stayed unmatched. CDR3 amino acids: CASSQGQGRFSEAFF. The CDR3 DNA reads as TGCGCCAGCAGCCAGGGACAGGGAAGGTTCAGTGAAGCTTTCTTT.